This T cell receptor (beta chain) was recovered during a study of control samples from healthy donors and cancer patients. Germline V gene lookup returns CDR1 MNHEY and CDR2 SMNVEV (reference sequence). The V and J ends lost 3 bases and 4 bases respectively, with 4 bases between them. The CDR3 spans 13 residues. Repertoires were generated with immunoSEQ multiplex PCR, while TCRdb's copy carries only in-frame clones and drops some. The sample records 100,000 or so clones, 92% being singletons. The sample comprised blood. The receptor's source is a woman younger than 30 in good health. The rearrangement uses TRBV27 and TRBJ1-6; D is undetermined. DNA for the CDR3: TGTGCCAGCAGTTTGTTGTATAATTCACCCCTCCACTTT. It specifies CASSLLYNSPLHF.